The clone carrying this T cell receptor beta chain was seen more than once but under ten times. Antigen unknown. With CCR7-negative CD45RA+ TemRA cells, CD45RO+ cells were combined in CD8 memory. Germline CDR1 is SGHDT and CDR2 is YYEEEE. The CDR3 sequence is 13 residues long. The germline V and J ends were trimmed by 1 base and 4 bases, with 6 bases remaining between them. These data belong to a study of shared clonotypes between healthy human individuals. Whole-study results and caveats: Read depth was anticipated to influence clonotype sharing among donors. Apart from blood, nothing was sampled; tissue repertoires likely differ. Clonotypes not shared had lower generation probabilities than those common to all four donors.

Libraries were prepared by immunoSEQ multiplex PCR; TCRdb keeps only in-frame clonotypes and omits some of them. The sample consists of more than 80,000 clones, 65% to 70% of them appearing once. The chain carries TRBV5-6 and TRBJ1-3; D call uncertain. The source is a man younger than 40 in good health. Sequencing was performed on memory CD8+ T cells sorted from blood. Subset in this sample: CD45RO+ cells pooled with CCR7-negative TemRA cells. CDR3 protein: CASSLYNGNTIYF. The CDR3 nucleotides read TGTGCCAGCAGCTTGTACAACGGAAACACCATATATTTT.